This T cell receptor (beta chain) was found in a study of blood T cell repertoires in COVID-19. This CDR3 contains 15 residues. Per the germline V gene, CDR1 is MNHEY and CDR2 is SVGAGI. V lost 6 bases and J lost 0, with 14 bases in between. Profiled with immunoSEQ multiplex PCR; TCRdb holds only in-frame clones, not every one. The table has some 99,000 clones, around 84% seen once; the top ten hold roughly 13%. The TCR comes from a woman aged 55-70 years in a cohort sampled during active or convalescent COVID-19. V and J are TRBV6-5 and TRBJ1-1; TRBD1 might be the D (5 bases). Sequencing input: peripheral blood. CDR3 in amino acids: CASSTTGTLNTEAFF. The CDR3 DNA is TGTGCCAGCAGCACGACCGGGACTCTGAACACTGAAGCTTTCTTT.